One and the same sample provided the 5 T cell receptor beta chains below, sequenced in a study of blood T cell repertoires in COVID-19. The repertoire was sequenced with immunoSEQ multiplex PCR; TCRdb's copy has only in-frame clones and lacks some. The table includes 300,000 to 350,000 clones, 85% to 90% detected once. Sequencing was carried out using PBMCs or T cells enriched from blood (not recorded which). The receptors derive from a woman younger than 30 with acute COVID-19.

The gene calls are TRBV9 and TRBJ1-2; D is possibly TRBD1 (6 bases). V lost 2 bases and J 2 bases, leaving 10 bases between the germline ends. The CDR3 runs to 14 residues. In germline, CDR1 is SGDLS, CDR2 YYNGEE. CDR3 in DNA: TGTGCCAGCAGCGTTACAGGGTGGAACTATGGCTACACCTTC. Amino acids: CASSVTGWNYGYTF.

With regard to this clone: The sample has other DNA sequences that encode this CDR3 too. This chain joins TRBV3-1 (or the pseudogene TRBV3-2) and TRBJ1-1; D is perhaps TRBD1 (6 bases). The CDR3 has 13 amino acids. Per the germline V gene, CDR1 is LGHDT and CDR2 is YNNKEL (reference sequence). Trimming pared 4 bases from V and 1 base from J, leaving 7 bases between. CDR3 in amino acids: CASSLGGNTEAFF. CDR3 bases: TGTGCCAGCAGCCTAGGGGGGAACACTGAAGCTTTCTTT.

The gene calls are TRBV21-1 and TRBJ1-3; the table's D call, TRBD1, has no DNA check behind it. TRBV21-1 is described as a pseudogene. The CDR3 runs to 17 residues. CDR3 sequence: CASTLSQGLHSGNTIYF. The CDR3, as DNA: TGTGCCAGCACCCTCTCCCAGGGGCTACACTCTGGAAACACCATATATTTT.

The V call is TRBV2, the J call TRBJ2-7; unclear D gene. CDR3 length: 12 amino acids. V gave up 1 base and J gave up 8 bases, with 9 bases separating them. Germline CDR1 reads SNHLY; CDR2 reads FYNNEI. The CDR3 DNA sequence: TGTGCCAGCAGTGAAGGTCAACTCAAGCAGTACTTC. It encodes CASSEGQLKQYF.

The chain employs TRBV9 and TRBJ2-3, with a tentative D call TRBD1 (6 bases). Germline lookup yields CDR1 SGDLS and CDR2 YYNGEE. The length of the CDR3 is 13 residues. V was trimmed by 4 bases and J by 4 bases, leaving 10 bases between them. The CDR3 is CASSKGTSDTQYF. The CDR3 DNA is TGTGCCAGCAGCAAAGGGACATCAGATACGCAGTATTTT.